The text below deals with one T cell receptor beta chain. Its cognate antigen is unknown. TCRdb keeps only in-frame clones here, not all; method: immunoSEQ multiplex PCR. The sample contains about 140,000 clones, roughly 89% of which appear only once. This CDR3 is 17 amino acids long. V lost 0 bases, J lost 0 bases, and 13 bases lay in between. Germline loops: CDR1 LGHDT, CDR2 YNNKEL (reference sequence). This sample is part of a study of T cell responses to AZD1222 COVID-19 vaccine. Study findings and constraints: There were mostly white British donors and more females than males, and clonal diversity was possibly underestimated. There were repertoire samples only from the period after the peak T cell response. Increases in Spike-specific TCR breadth and depth were seen after two AZD1222 doses. Just a handful of AZD1222 recipients were seropositive at baseline.

The clonotype comes from an adult who received the MenACWY meningococcal vaccine as a control. The sequencing used peripheral blood, collected 28 days after the second dose of the MenACWY control vaccine. The genes are TRBV3-1 (or the pseudogene TRBV3-2) and TRBJ2-3, with D possibly being TRBD2 (6 bases). CDR3 residues: CASSQDPRDWSTDTQYF. DNA for the CDR3: TGTGCCAGCAGCCAAGACCCCAGGGACTGGAGCACAGATACGCAGTATTTT.